A selection of T cell receptor beta chains follows, all from one sample in a study of CD8+ T cells in alopecia areata. Clones were read by immunoSEQ multiplex PCR, and TCRdb kept only the in-frame ones, dropping some. The sample consists of about 140,000 clones, 45% to 60% of them appearing once. The sample here was CD8+ T cells sorted from blood, taken at week 4, from a patient treated with tofacitinib. Every receptor here comes from a human donor with alopecia areata. CDR3s include the opening cysteine and the closing phenylalanine or tryptophan. D genes are given only for firm matches. A clone size is listed for some rows: how often the clone was seen (once, few, many), or a class if it is expanded.

CDR3aa,CDR3nt,v_gene,abundance,d_gene,j_gene
CASSVEDGLQPQHF,TGTGCCAGCAGCGTAGAGGACGGGCTCCAGCCCCAGCATTTT,TRBV9,.,.,TRBJ1-5
CASGLEGLDSNQPQHF,TGTGCTAGTGGTTTGGAGGGTCTGGATAGCAATCAGCCCCAGCATTTT,TRBV12-5,.,.,TRBJ1-5
CASSLDATEAFF,TGTGCCAGCAGCTTAGACGCGACTGAAGCTTTCTTT,TRBV13,.,.,TRBJ1-1
CASSQDRDRVYNEQFF,TGCGCCAGCAGCCAAGATCGAGACAGGGTCTACAATGAGCAGTTCTTC,TRBV4-3,few,TRBD1,TRBJ2-1
CATSGHPGTSTEAFF,TGTGCCACCAGCGGGCATCCCGGGACCAGCACTGAAGCTTTCTTT,TRBV15,.,.,TRBJ1-1
CASTLQETGSPLHF,TGTGCCAGCACCCTACAGGAGACGGGCTCACCCCTCCACTTT,TRBV2,.,.,TRBJ1-6
CASSPGTLYEQYF,TGTGCCAGCAGCCCGGGAACACTCTACGAGCAGTACTTC,TRBV5-4,.,.,TRBJ2-7
CASSPSAGHRQETQYF,TGTGCCAGCAGTCCGTCAGCGGGACACCGCCAAGAGACCCAGTACTTC,TRBV27,few,.,TRBJ2-5
CASSLELAGGVPEQYF,TGTGCCAGCAGCTTAGAACTAGCGGGGGGAGTACCCGAGCAGTACTTC,TRBV13,.,TRBD2,TRBJ2-7
CASSQVVTYHEQYF,TGCGCCAGCAGCCAAGTAGTGACTTACCACGAGCAGTACTTC,TRBV4-1,.,.,TRBJ2-7
CASSQEDFYSNQPQHF,TGCGCCAGCAGCCAAGAGGACTTTTATAGCAATCAGCCCCAGCATTTT,TRBV4-1,.,.,TRBJ1-5
CASSISTGDPLQYF,TGTGCCAGTAGTATATCGACAGGAGATCCTTTGCAGTACTTC,TRBV19,.,.,TRBJ2-7
CASSLDREGRKGYTF,TGTGCCAGCAGCTTAGATCGGGAAGGGAGAAAAGGCTACACCTTC,TRBV11-2,.,.,TRBJ1-2
CSVEDDNYEQYF,TGCAGCGTTGAAGATGACAACTACGAGCAGTACTTC,TRBV29-1,.,.,TRBJ2-7
CASSPTDTEAFF,TGTGCCAGCAGCCCGACAGACACTGAAGCTTTCTTT,TRBV14,few,.,TRBJ1-1